These T cell receptor beta chains were read from a single sample in a study of identical twins. MiXCR, applied by TCRdb to the 5' RACE reads, yields one record per CDR3 protein. The sample shows around 1.7 million distinct CDR3 sequences, roughly 35% of them seen only once. The sequenced sample consisted of cord blood. The source of these receptors is a newborn girl in good health. CDR3s include the opening cysteine and the closing phenylalanine or tryptophan. Size is omitted from some rows. Given values are once, few, many or a class for expanded clones.

J,size,V,CDR3
TRBJ2-7,-,TRBV20-1,CSALAGEIKHEQYF
TRBJ1-5,few,TRBV27,CASRGISVGNQPQHF
TRBJ2-1,few,TRBV2,CASSGRLARHRDEQFF
TRBJ2-2,once,TRBV5-6,CASRLDRGRDTGELFF
TRBJ2-7,-,TRBV3-1,CASSKMPGLASYEQYF
TRBJ2-5,-,TRBV20-1,CSARTTGETQYF
TRBJ1-4,few,TRBV5-1,CASSPSTGGAEKLFF
TRBJ2-4,-,TRBV19,CASSIGGVGNIQYF
TRBJ2-3,-,TRBV11-2,CASRSSLTDTQYF
TRBJ2-1,few,TRBV6-6,CASIRGTGIMKQFF